This TCR beta chain was profiled in a study of blood T cell repertoires in COVID-19. For the study at large: Some COVID-19 samples were acute and others convalescent; all came from the United States, Italy and Spain.

CDR3 length equals 14 residues. Looked up from germline, CDR1 is LGHDT and CDR2 is YNNKEL (reference sequence). V lost 0 bases, J lost 8 bases, and 13 bases lay in between. Assay used: immunoSEQ multiplex PCR; TCRdb lists only in-frame clones, some missing. The repertoire holds about 150,000 clones, with approximately 85% as singletons. This clone was seen only once. Followed over time, Seattle patients had been enrolled while infection was active. Sequencing used peripheral blood. The rearrangement joins TRBV3-1 (or the pseudogene TRBV3-2) to TRBJ1-2, with TRBD1 as a possible D gene (6 bases). This TCR was sampled from a man in his 60s with COVID-19, enrolled during active disease. The CDR3 loop reads CASSQEVGGKGYTF. In nucleotides, the CDR3 is TGTGCCAGCAGCCAAGAGGTAGGGGGAAAAGGCTACACCTTC.